This entry lists 11 T cell receptor beta chains sequenced from one sample in a study of control samples from healthy donors and cancer patients (TCRdb year 2020). The library came from the immunoSEQ multiplex PCR assay. The immuneACCESS repertoire file appears here via TCRdb, limited to in-frame rearrangements. These files lack a portion of the clones; in checked studies, under half of the deficit traces to unresolved V genes, and the cause of the others is not known. Within this sample are over 150,000 clones, with less than 95% of them counted one time only. 12% to 15% of the sample is taken by the ten largest. The material sequenced was PBMCs. These TCRs come from a man in his fifties or sixties with colorectal cancer.

The rearrangement joins TRBV30 to TRBJ2-7; either TRBD1 or TRBD2 may fit D (5 bases each). This CDR3 has 11 amino acids. The ends were cut back, 5 bases at V and 4 bases at J, with 9 bases in the middle. Germline-derived CDR1 and CDR2 are GTSNPN and SVGIG (reference sequence). The CDR3 protein is CAWGTSYEQYF. In nucleotides, the CDR3 is TGTGCCTGGGGGACGTCTTACGAGCAGTACTTC.

The gene calls are TRBV7-2 and TRBJ1-5; tentatively, D is TRBD1 (5 bases). The CDR3 extends over 16 amino acids. V lost 3 bases, J lost 3 bases, and 15 bases lay in between. Germline V lookup: CDR1 SGHTA, CDR2 FQGNSA. The CDR3 loop is CASSLSGTGYNQPQHF. CDR3 sequence (DNA): TGTGCCAGCAGCTTGTCCGGGACGGGGTACAATCAGCCCCAGCATTTT.

The table lists this clone with a count of one. The chain combines TRBV4-3 with TRBJ1-1; D not resolved. Trimming shortened V by 0 bases and J by 0 bases, and 11 bases separated the two germline ends. The germline gives CDR1 LGHNA, CDR2 YSLEER. The CDR3 sequence is 16 residues long. The CDR3 is CASSQDGSALNTEAFF. The CDR3 bases are TGCGCCAGCAGCCAAGATGGATCGGCTTTGAACACTGAAGCTTTCTTT.

The V and J genes are TRBV7-2 and TRBJ2-3; 9 bases are shared with TRBD2. CDR1 is SGHTA and CDR2 is FQGNSA in the germline V gene. V shed 0 bases and J 4 bases; nucleotides not matched to a gene: 5. This CDR3 comprises 16 residues. The CDR3, as DNA: TGTGCCAGCAGCTTAGCGGGCGGGGGGGTTTCAGATACGCAGTATTTT. The encoded protein is CASSLAGGGVSDTQYF.

The table lists this clone with a few counts. The V and J genes are TRBV10-3 and TRBJ2-2, with D possibly being TRBD1 (6 bases). V gave up 10 bases and J gave up 0 bases, with 9 bases separating them. Germline CDR1 reads ENHRY; CDR2 reads SYGVKD. The CDR3 loop spans 13 amino acids. CDR3 sequence: CATTGPNTGELFF. As DNA, the CDR3 is TGTGCCACGACAGGACCGAACACCGGGGAGCTGTTTTTT.

The chain has TRBV6-5 and TRBJ1-2; D is perhaps TRBD1 (6 bases). The germline V and J ends were trimmed by 4 bases and 7 bases, with 19 bases remaining between them. The germline CDR1 and CDR2 sequences are MNHEY and SVGAGI. The CDR3 consists of 15 residues. CDR3 residues: CASSWGPRAQGGYTF. CDR3 nucleotide sequence: TGTGCCAGCAGTTGGGGGCCGCGGGCCCAAGGTGGCTACACCTTC.

The V call is TRBV7-9, the J call TRBJ1-1; D is uncertain. The CDR3 contains 13 residues. Between the trimmed V and J ends, which lost 10 bases and 1 base, there was a span of 13 bases. CDR1 is SEHNR, CDR2 FQNEAQ, per germline (reference sequence). CDR3 nucleotide sequence: TGTGCCAACGACGGCGGATCGAACACTGAAGCTTTCTTT. The encoded protein is CANDGGSNTEAFF.

The chain employs TRBV5-1 and TRBJ1-4; 8 bases are shared with TRBD1. Germline V gene sequence: CDR1 SGHRS, CDR2 YFSETQ. The CDR3 is made up of 14 amino acids. Unmatched junction bases numbered 7, after V lost 4 bases and J lost 8 bases. The CDR3: CASSLWTGTEKLFF. The CDR3 DNA follows: TGCGCCAGCAGCCTATGGACAGGGACGGAAAAACTGTTTTTT.

The chain couples TRBV5-1 to TRBJ2-7; possible D gene TRBD1, 7 bases. Trimming stripped 2 bases from V and 0 bases from J, with 12 bases between. CDR3 size: 15 residues. The V gene's germline CDR1 is SGHRS and CDR2 YFSETQ. The CDR3 protein is CASSLGQGGSYEQYF. The CDR3, as DNA: TGCGCCAGCAGCTTAGGGCAGGGGGGCTCCTACGAGCAGTACTTC.

This clone was seen only a few times. The rearrangement uses TRBV10-3 and TRBJ1-1; no clear D. The CDR3 contains 12 residues. Germline CDR1 ENHRY, CDR2 SYGVKD. V was trimmed by 0 bases and J by 1 base, leaving 0 bases between them. The CDR3 reads CAISESNTEAFF. The DNA of the CDR3 is TGTGCCATCAGTGAGTCGAACACTGAAGCTTTCTTT.

The chain carries TRBV6-2 or TRBV6-3 and TRBJ2-5; the D is unclear. V shed 0 bases and J shed 0 bases, with 5 bases lying between them. The CDR3 sequence is 14 residues long. Germline V gene lookup returns CDR1 MNHEY and CDR2 SVGEGT. The CDR3 DNA is TGTGCCAGCAGTTACTCATTGGACCAAGAGACCCAGTACTTC. This codes for CASSYSLDQETQYF.